The clone carrying this T cell receptor beta chain was observed at least ten times. Its antigen is not known. An equimolar mix of two oligonucleotides served as the beta constant-region primer for TRBC1 and TRBC2. TCRdb re-analysed the UMI-ligation and nested PCR reads in MiXCR, keeping a single row per CDR3 protein. The sample includes about 85,000 distinct CDR3 sequences, approximately 14% of them seen just once. The data stem from a study of naive and memory T cell subsets. From germline, CDR1 is SGHTA and CDR2 FQGNSA. V was pared by 4 bases and J by 1 base, with 5 bases of the junction left unmatched. The CDR3 is 15 amino acids. Study-wide results and limits: A clonotype means one alpha or beta sequence, not an alpha/beta pair.

After the first PCR, alpha and beta chain libraries were processed separately. The TCR comes from a human donor in good health. The chain carries TRBV7-2 and TRBJ2-5; TRBD2 matches at 8 bases. Sequenced input: central memory CD4+ T cells from blood. The CDR3 protein is CASSSGAGGQETQYF. The CDR3 coding sequence is TGTGCCAGCAGCTCAGGGGCGGGGGGCCAAGAGACCCAGTACTTC.